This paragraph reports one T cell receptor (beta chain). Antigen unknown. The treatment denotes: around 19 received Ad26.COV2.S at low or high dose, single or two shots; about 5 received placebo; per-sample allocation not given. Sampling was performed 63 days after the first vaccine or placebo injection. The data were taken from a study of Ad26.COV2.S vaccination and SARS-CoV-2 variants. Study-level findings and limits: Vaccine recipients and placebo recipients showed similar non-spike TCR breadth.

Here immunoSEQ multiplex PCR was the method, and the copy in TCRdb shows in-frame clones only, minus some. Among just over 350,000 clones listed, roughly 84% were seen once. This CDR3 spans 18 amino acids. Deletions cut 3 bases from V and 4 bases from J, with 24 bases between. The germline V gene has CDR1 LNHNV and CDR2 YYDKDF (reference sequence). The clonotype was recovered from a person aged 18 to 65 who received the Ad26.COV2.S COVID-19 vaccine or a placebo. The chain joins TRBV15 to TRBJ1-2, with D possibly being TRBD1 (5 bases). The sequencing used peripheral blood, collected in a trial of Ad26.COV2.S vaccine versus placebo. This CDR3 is CATSSVLTRDRRAYGYTF. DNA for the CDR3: TGTGCCACCAGCAGCGTCCTGACCAGGGACCGGAGGGCCTATGGCTACACCTTC.